The entry that follows covers one T cell receptor (beta chain) sequence. The J segment lost 2 bases and the V segment lost 6 bases, leaving 5 bases of the junction unmatched. The CDR3 runs 14 residues. Germline CDR1 and CDR2: SGHVS and FQNEAQ. This record belongs to a study of blood T cell repertoires in COVID-19. Background on the study: Donors in the United States, Italy and Spain gave samples during acute or convalescent COVID-19. The analysed material was cDNA or gDNA that came from T cells, B-cell-depleted T cells, or PBMCs.

The method was immunoSEQ multiplex PCR; TCRdb's version includes in-frame clones alone and lacks a portion of them. The sample includes 60,000 to 65,000 clones, 60% to 85% of them seen just once. The receptor was derived from a human donor in a cohort sampled during active COVID-19. The sample comprised peripheral blood. The chain joins TRBV7-8 to TRBJ1-1, with 8 bases that match TRBD1. This chain's CDR3 is CASRPGQGNTEAFF. In DNA, the CDR3 is TGTGCCAGCAGACCAGGACAGGGAAACACTGAAGCTTTCTTT.